A single sample is the source of the 25 T cell receptor beta chains below, sequenced in a study of OX40 agonist ivuxolimab in advanced cancers. The repertoire was sequenced with immunoSEQ multiplex PCR; TCRdb's copy has only in-frame clones and lacks some. The data show some 87,000 clones, with about nine tenths seen just once and more than 0.35% held by the top ten. The sample consisted of CD4+ or CD8+ T cells sorted from blood, taken in a trial of the OX40 agonist ivuxolimab. These receptors were collected from an adult with an advanced solid tumor such as melanoma, head and neck, liver or kidney cancer.

V is TRBV6-1 and J is TRBJ1-5; the D gene is possibly TRBD1 (6 bases). Germline CDR1 MNHNS, CDR2 SASEGT. This CDR3 has 14 amino acids. V was cut by 7 bases and J by 6 bases, with 16 bases left in between. The CDR3 DNA reads as TGTGCCAGCAAGGGGGGGCTTGATTCTCAGCCCCAGCATTTT. Its translation is CASKGGLDSQPQHF.

This clone was seen a single time. The rearrangement uses TRBV28 and TRBJ2-7; D gene uncertain. The length of the CDR3 is 11 residues. V was trimmed by 4 bases and J by 3 bases, leaving 4 bases between them. From germline, CDR1 is MDHEN and CDR2 SYDVKM. This CDR3 is CASSSNYEQYF. DNA for the CDR3: TGTGCCAGCAGTTCCAACTACGAGCAGTACTTC. Full variable domain (rest looked up from reference TRBV28 and TRBJ2-7): DVKVTQSSRYLVKRTGEKVFLECVQDMDHENMFWYRQDPGLGLRLIYFSYDVKMKEKGDIPEGYSVSREKKERFSLILESASTNQTSMYLCASSSNYEQYFGPGTRLTVT.

This chain links TRBV6-6 with TRBJ2-6; 7 nucleotides align to TRBD1. The CDR3 runs to 14 residues. Trimming removed 7 bases from V and 6 bases from J; junction bases left unmatched: 6. The germline CDR1 and CDR2 sequences are MNHNY and SVGAGI (reference sequence). For the CDR3, the DNA is TGTGCCAGCACCAAGGACAGGTTGGCCAACGTCCTGACTTTC. Translating gives CASTKDRLANVLTF.

This CDR3 reads CASSSLEDTQYF. The CDR3 DNA follows: TGTGCCAGCAGCTCCCTGGAGGATACGCAGTATTTT. The chain employs TRBV5-4 and TRBJ2-3; D is unresolved. This CDR3 comprises 12 residues. Trimming removed 3 bases from V and 6 bases from J, with 8 bases in between. CDR1 and CDR2 from the germline V gene are SGHNT and YYREEE (reference sequence).

This chain uses TRBV5-1 with TRBJ1-2; D ambiguous. Per the germline V gene, CDR1 is SGHRS and CDR2 is YFSETQ. The CDR3 length is 16 residues. Trimming took 4 bases from V and 2 from J, leaving 18 bases between them. This CDR3 is CASSPGGYIANYGYTF. The CDR3 DNA follows: TGCGCCAGCAGCCCTGGCGGTTACATCGCAAACTATGGCTACACCTTC.

For this clone: At one of its ends the junction is not consistent with the germline gene, which may arise from a read error. J is TRBJ2-2 and V is TRBV5-4, with TRBD2 matching 7 bases. The germline V gene has CDR1 SGHNT and CDR2 YYREEE (reference sequence). The CDR3 extends over 16 amino acids. CDR3 loop: CANSRQAGRNTGELFF. Written as DNA, the CDR3 is TGTGCCAACAGCAGACAAGCGGGACGGAACACCGGGGAGCTGTTTTTT.

The chain links TRBV27 to TRBJ2-2; D gene ambiguous. The V end was cut by 3 bases, the J end by 1 base, with 15 bases between. This CDR3 spans 17 amino acids. CDR1 is MNHEY, CDR2 SMNVEV, per germline (reference sequence). The CDR3 bases are TGTGCCAGCAGTTTTTCCGGGCTAACCATGAACACCGGGGAGCTGTTTTTT. This encodes CASSFSGLTMNTGELFF.

V gene TRBV9 combines with J gene TRBJ2-2; TRBD1 matches 10 bases. Germline CDR1 and CDR2: SGDLS and YYNGEE. This CDR3 comprises 15 residues. Losses at the gene ends were 4 bases for V and 4 bases for J; bases not matched to a gene: 4. The CDR3, as DNA: TGTGCCAGCAGCTGGGGGACAGGGGCCACCGGGGAGCTGTTTTTT. It codes for CASSWGTGATGELFF. Full variable domain (rest looked up from reference TRBV9 and TRBJ2-2): DSGVTQTPKHLITATGQRVTLRCSPRSGDLSVYWYQQSLDQGLQFLIQYYNGEERAKGNILERFSAQQFPDLHSELNLSSLELGDSALYFCASSWGTGATGELFFGEGSRLTVL.

The chain uses TRBV2 and TRBJ2-3; TRBD2 might be the D (5 bases). The CDR3 runs 14 residues. Looked up from germline, CDR1 is SNHLY and CDR2 is FYNNEI. Between the trimmed V and J ends, which lost 8 bases and 6 bases, there was a span of 18 bases. CDR3 sequence reads: CASRVSRDVDTQYF. The CDR3 DNA sequence: TGTGCCAGCCGAGTTAGCCGGGATGTGGATACGCAGTATTTT. Full variable domain (rest looked up from reference TRBV2 and TRBJ2-3): EPEVTQTPSHQVTQMGQEVILRCVPISNHLYFYWYRQILGQKVEFLVSFYNNEISEKSEIFDDQFSVERPDGSNFTLKIRSTKLEDSAMYFCASRVSRDVDTQYFGPGTRLTVL.

This chain uses TRBV11-3 with TRBJ1-1; tentative D call: TRBD1 (5 bases). Germline V gene sequence: CDR1 SGHNT, CDR2 YENEEA. Trimming shortened V by 3 bases and J by 11 bases, and 16 bases separated the two germline ends. The CDR3 has 13 residues. The CDR3 nucleotides read TGTGCCAGCAGCTTGTACGAGGGACTGGTGGCTTTCTTT. This encodes CASSLYEGLVAFF. The whole variable domain, remainder taken from reference TRBV11-3 and TRBJ1-1, is EAGVVQSPRYKIIEKKQPVAFWCNPISGHNTLYWYLQNLGQGPELLIRYENEEAVDDSQLPKDRFSAERLKGVDSTLKIQPAELGDSAVYLCASSLYEGLVAFFGQGTRLTVV.

This clone was observed a single time. This chain connects TRBV7-2 to TRBJ1-5; TRBD1 is a possible D gene (5 bases). V lost 5 bases to trimming and J lost 0 bases, with 14 bases between them. The CDR3 loop spans 16 amino acids. Looked up from germline, CDR1 is SGHTA and CDR2 is FQGNSA. This CDR3 is CASSPRGGDSNQPQHF. DNA for the CDR3: TGTGCCAGCAGCCCCCGGGGAGGGGATAGCAATCAGCCCCAGCATTTT. Full variable domain (missing parts from reference TRBV7-2 and TRBJ1-5): GAGVSQSPSNKVTEKGKDVELRCDPISGHTALYWYRQSLGQGLEFLIYFQGNSAPDKSGLPSDRFSAERTGGSVSTLTIQRTQQEDSAVYLCASSPRGGDSNQPQHFGDGTRLSIL.

CDR3 amino acids: CAWSPPNYGYTF. The CDR3 DNA reads TGTGCCTGGAGCCCCCCGAACTATGGCTACACCTTC. This chain uses TRBV30 with TRBJ1-2; no clear D gene. Germline CDR1 GTSNPN, CDR2 SVGIG (reference sequence). The length of the CDR3 is 12 residues. V gave up 3 bases and J gave up 2 bases, with 7 bases separating them.

The CDR3 reads CASSRGVRLNSPLHF. In nucleotides, the CDR3 is TGTGCCAGCAGCAGAGGGGTTCGCCTAAATTCACCCCTCCACTTT. The chain uses TRBV6-5 and TRBJ1-6; D might be TRBD1 (5 bases). The CDR3 consists of 15 residues. Germline CDR1 is MNHEY and CDR2 is SVGAGI. V gave up 6 bases and J gave up 7 bases, with 16 bases separating them.

This clone appeared a few times. The chain has TRBV28 and TRBJ1-1; D may be TRBD1 (5 bases). V was trimmed by 7 bases and J by 4 bases, leaving 10 bases between them. The CDR3 consists of 12 residues. The germline CDR1 and CDR2 sequences are MDHEN and SYDVKM. CDR3 in amino acids: CASKGVGTEAFF. CDR3 bases: TGTGCCAGCAAAGGGGTGGGCACTGAAGCTTTCTTT.

The rearrangement uses TRBV15 and TRBJ2-7; D possibly corresponds to TRBD1 (5 bases). From germline, CDR1 is LNHNV and CDR2 YYDKDF (reference sequence). Trimming took 0 bases from V and 2 from J, leaving 8 bases between them. This CDR3 is 14 amino acids long. The CDR3 DNA reads TGTGCCACCAGCAGAGATAAGGGGCCCTACGAGCAGTACTTC. This translates into CATSRDKGPYEQYF.

This clone was seen only once. The V and J genes are TRBV11-2 and TRBJ1-2; 11 bases are shared with TRBD1. Germline V gene lookup returns CDR1 SGHAT and CDR2 FQNNGV. CDR3 length: 14 residues. With V trimmed by 6 bases and J by 7 bases, 7 bases remained unmatched. Written as DNA, the CDR3 is TGTGCCAGCAGATTTACCGGGACAGGGGGTGGCTACACCTTC. Translated: CASRFTGTGGGYTF.

V gene TRBV7-9 combines with J gene TRBJ2-1; D gene uncertain. V lost 1 base, J lost 6 bases, and 7 bases lay in between. The CDR3 is 13 amino acids. The germline CDR1 and CDR2 sequences are SEHNR and FQNEAQ (reference sequence). The CDR3 spells CASSLVASNEQFF. CDR3 in DNA: TGTGCCAGCAGCTTAGTGGCGAGCAATGAGCAGTTCTTC.

V and J are TRBV7-9 and TRBJ2-6; no firm D call. Germline V gene data show CDR1 as SEHNR and CDR2 as FQNEAQ (reference sequence). Trimming pared 4 bases from V and 0 bases from J, leaving 7 bases between. The CDR3 is 15 amino acids. CDR3: CASSSPPSGANVLTF. CDR3 sequence (DNA): TGTGCCAGCAGCTCCCCCCCCTCTGGGGCCAACGTCCTGACTTTC.

This chain joins TRBV4-2 and TRBJ2-7; no clear D gene. CDR3 length: 17 amino acids. CDR1 is LGHNA, CDR2 YNFKEQ, per germline. V lost 6 bases and J lost 1, with 22 bases in between. The CDR3 bases are TGTGCCAGCAGTCCCCGTTTAGACACCCAGACGTCCTACGAGCAGTACTTC. This sequence encodes CASSPRLDTQTSYEQYF.

This chain joins TRBV28 and TRBJ1-2; perhaps TRBD1 as D (6 bases). Germline values: CDR1 MDHEN, CDR2 SYDVKM. V was cut by 6 bases and J by 4 bases, with 9 bases left in between. The CDR3 loop spans 12 amino acids. For the CDR3, the DNA is TGTGCCAGCAGACAGGGATCCTATGGCTACACCTTC. Protein sequence: CASRQGSYGYTF.

The chain uses TRBV10-3 and TRBJ2-3; 9 bases are shared with TRBD1. The CDR3 totals 16 residues. The V and J ends lost 0 bases and 8 bases, in that order; junction bases with no gene match: 9. Germline V CDR1 and CDR2: ENHRY, SYGVKD. The CDR3 sequence: CAISESKGQGFATQYF. The CDR3 nucleotides are TGTGCCATCAGTGAGTCGAAAGGACAGGGGTTCGCTACGCAGTATTTT.

This rearrangement joins TRBV7-9 to TRBJ2-3; D is undetermined. This CDR3 is 12 amino acids long. The V gene lost 3 bases and the J gene lost 2 bases, with 3 bases spanning the gap. Per germline, CDR1 SEHNR and CDR2 FQNEAQ (reference sequence). CDR3 loop: CASSFITDTQYF. The CDR3 DNA follows: TGTGCCAGCAGCTTTATCACAGATACGCAGTATTTT.

The rearrangement uses TRBV7-8 and TRBJ1-1; a weak D match, TRBD1 (5 bases). The germline V gene encodes CDR1 SGHVS and CDR2 FQNEAQ. CDR3 length: 17 residues. The ends were cut back, 1 base at V and 0 bases at J, with 15 bases in the middle. CDR3 region: CASSLVTGGGLNTEAFF. In nucleotides, the CDR3 is TGTGCCAGCAGCTTAGTAACTGGGGGTGGCTTGAACACTGAAGCTTTCTTT.

The V call is TRBV11-2, the J call TRBJ1-2; 10 nucleotides match TRBD1. The CDR3 loop spans 16 amino acids. Germline V gene data show CDR1 as SGHAT and CDR2 as FQNNGV. V dropped 1 base and J dropped 6; count of bases not matched to a gene: 8. Here the CDR3 reads CASSLGPGQGRHGYTF. The CDR3 bases are TGTGCCAGCAGCTTAGGCCCGGGACAGGGGAGGCATGGCTACACCTTC.

This clone has more than one count but fewer than ten. The chain combines TRBV6-4 with TRBJ1-1; D possibly corresponds to TRBD1 (5 bases). CDR3 length: 13 residues. Germline CDR1 MRHNA, CDR2 SNTAGT. The V gene lost 3 bases and the J gene lost 1 base, with 6 bases spanning the gap. CDR3 loop: CASSEQENTEAFF. The CDR3 DNA reads as TGTGCCAGCAGTGAACAGGAGAACACTGAAGCTTTCTTT.